The 4 T cell receptor beta chains presented below share a single source sample, sequenced in a study of T-cell memory formation after mild COVID-19. TCRdb re-called the 5' RACE reads with MiXCR, one entry per CDR3 protein. The data show roughly 450,000 distinct CDR3 sequences, approximately 18% seen once. The specimen sequenced was PBMCs or a T cell subset sorted from them (not recorded which). Receptors were obtained from a man aged 18 to 29 who had mild COVID-19 (a few samples of this study predate the infection). Cell type and time point are not known.

The gene calls are TRBV12-3 or TRBV12-4 and TRBJ1-2, with 7 bases lining up with TRBD1. CDR3 length equals 15 residues. V trimming: 5 bases; J trimming: 6 bases; junction bases outside the gene matches: 12. The CDR3 loop is CASSPTGALNHGYTF. CDR3 coding DNA: TGTGCCAGCAGTCCCACAGGGGCACTCAACCATGGCTACACCTTC.

This clonotype was observed a few times. This chain connects TRBV11-1 to TRBJ2-1; weak D call: TRBD1 (6 bases). Trimming left V 1 base short and J 5 bases short, with 18 bases between. The CDR3 runs 17 residues. Germline CDR1 reads SGHAT; CDR2 reads FQDESV (reference sequence). The CDR3, as DNA: TGTGCCAGCAGCTTAGGTTTGGCAGGACAGTTCAACAATGAGCAGTTCTTC. It is translated as CASSLGLAGQFNNEQFF.

The chain employs TRBV9 and TRBJ1-1, with a tentative D call TRBD1 (5 bases). Trimming cost V 7 bases and J 0 bases, with 7 bases left between them. Germline V lookup: CDR1 SGDLS, CDR2 YYNGEE. The CDR3 covers 12 residues. The CDR3 DNA reads as TGTGCCAGCGGGACCATGAACACTGAAGCTTTCTTT. This sequence encodes CASGTMNTEAFF.

This clonotype came up a few times. This chain joins TRBV7-3 and TRBJ2-3; D gene unclear. The CDR3 extends over 15 amino acids. V lost 5 bases and J 0 bases, leaving 12 bases between the germline ends. Germline-derived CDR1 and CDR2 are SGHTA and FQGTGA. The CDR3: CASSPMAASTDTQYF. In DNA, the CDR3 is TGTGCCAGCAGCCCCATGGCAGCGAGCACAGATACGCAGTATTTT. The full variable domain, its missing parts supplied by reference TRBV7-3 and TRBJ2-3, is GAGVSQTPSNKVTEKGKYVELRCDPISGHTALYWYRQSLGQGPEFLIYFQGTGAADDSGLPNDRFFAVRPEGSVSTLKIQRTERGDSAVYLCASSPMAASTDTQYFGPGTRLTVL.